The rows below give T cell receptor beta chains drawn from one sample of a study of T-cell reconstitution after alpha-beta-depleted transplantation in children. TCRdb analysed the PCR reads with MiXCR anew, one entry per CDR3 protein. The sample consists of roughly 590,000 distinct CDR3 sequences, approximately 15% of them appearing once. Material: PBMCs from the stem cell graft donor, obtained from the stem cell graft. These receptors all stem from a human donor who donated a stem cell graft to a child with acute myeloid leukemia. The CDR3 runs from the conserved cysteine through the conserved F or W. A D gene is named only where the DNA matches it firmly. Rows give clone size only sometimes, using once, few, many, or a class for an expanded clone.

V: TRBV13
J: TRBJ2-1
size: .
D: .
DNA: TGTGCCAGCAGCTTAGGTGATCCCTACAATGAGCAGTTCTTC
CDR3: CASSLGDPYNEQFF

V: TRBV2
J: TRBJ2-2
size: few
D: .
DNA: TGTGCCAGCAGTGAAGCGGGGCTAAACACCGGGGAGCTGTTTTTT
CDR3: CASSEAGLNTGELFF

V: TRBV20-1
J: TRBJ1-2
size: many
D: .
DNA: TGCAGTGCTAGCCCCGGACAACCTAACTATGGCTACACCTTC
CDR3: CSASPGQPNYGYTF

V: TRBV25-1
J: TRBJ1-2
size: many
D: .
DNA: TGTGCCAGCAGTGGGGACGGTACTAACTATGGCTACACCTTC
CDR3: CASSGDGTNYGYTF

V: TRBV15
J: TRBJ2-1
size: few
D: TRBD2
DNA: TGTGCCACCAGCAGAGGCATTAGCGGGGGAGGCAATGAGCAGTTCTTC
CDR3: CATSRGISGGGNEQFF

V: TRBV10-3
J: TRBJ2-2
size: few
D: .
DNA: TGTGCCATCAGTGACCCAGGGGGGACCGGGGAGCTGTTTTTT
CDR3: CAISDPGGTGELFF

V: TRBV20-1
J: TRBJ1-5
size: many
D: .
DNA: TGCAGTGCTGCACGACAAAGGCAGAATCAGCCCCAGCATTTT
CDR3: CSAARQRQNQPQHF

V: TRBV5-1
J: TRBJ2-7
size: few
D: .
DNA: TGCGCCAGCAGCCTACAGGGTATGGAGATCTACGAGCAGTACTTC
CDR3: CASSLQGMEIYEQYF

V: TRBV5-5
J: TRBJ2-1
size: few
D: TRBD1
DNA: TGTGCCAGCAGCGCTGGACAGGGGGTAAATGAGCAGTTCTTC
CDR3: CASSAGQGVNEQFF

V: TRBV4-3
J: TRBJ2-7
size: few
D: .
DNA: TGCGCCAGCAGCCAAGATTATTCCACCTACGAGCAGTACTTC
CDR3: CASSQDYSTYEQYF

V: TRBV29-1
J: TRBJ1-1
size: many
D: .
DNA: TGCAGCGTTGAGCCCGGGGCTGAAGCTTTCTTT
CDR3: CSVEPGAEAFF

V: TRBV4-1
J: TRBJ2-1
size: .
D: TRBD2
DNA: TGCGCCAGCAGTCACCTAGCGGGGGGTAACAATGAGCAGTTCTTC
CDR3: CASSHLAGGNNEQFF

V: TRBV20-1
J: TRBJ2-2
size: .
D: .
DNA: TGCAGTGCTAGAGATAGGGGGTGGGGAAGTGACACCGGGGAGCTGTTTTTT
CDR3: CSARDRGWGSDTGELFF

V: TRBV20-1
J: TRBJ1-2
size: many
D: .
DNA: TGCAGTGGGGTGACAGGCCGAACGGATGGCTACACCTTC
CDR3: CSGVTGRTDGYTF

V: TRBV10-3
J: TRBJ2-1
size: many
D: .
DNA: TGTGCCATCAGTGACGCGGGGAGCTCCTACAATGAGCAGTTCTTC
CDR3: CAISDAGSSYNEQFF

V: TRBV4-3
J: TRBJ1-4
size: few
D: TRBD1
DNA: TGCGCCAGCAGCCACCCACAGGGGGTCGGGGGAAAACTGTTTTTT
CDR3: CASSHPQGVGGKLFF

V: TRBV12-3/TRBV12-4
J: TRBJ2-2
size: many
D: .
DNA: TGTGCCAGCAGGAAGGTTACGGACACCGGGGAGCTGTTTTTT
CDR3: CASRKVTDTGELFF

V: TRBV29-1
J: TRBJ1-4
size: many
D: .
DNA: TGCAGCGTCCGTTCAACGGGCCAAGGGGAAAAACTGTTTTTT
CDR3: CSVRSTGQGEKLFF

V: TRBV7-8
J: TRBJ2-7
size: few
D: .
DNA: TGTGCCAGCAGCTTAGAGCAAAGGCGCTCCTACGAGCAGTACTTC
CDR3: CASSLEQRRSYEQYF

V: TRBV5-1
J: TRBJ1-5
size: few
D: .
DNA: TGCGCCAGCAGCATTGGTATCGGGGGAAACCAGCCCCAGCATTTT
CDR3: CASSIGIGGNQPQHF

V: TRBV11-2
J: TRBJ2-3
size: few
D: TRBD2
DNA: TGTGCCAGCAGCTTAGAGCATAGCGGGGGCGTTATTAGAGATACGCAGTATTTT
CDR3: CASSLEHSGGVIRDTQYF

V: TRBV5-1
J: TRBJ1-4
size: .
D: TRBD1
DNA: TGCGCCAGCAGCTGGGGGGACAGGGGTAATGAAAAACTGTTTTTT
CDR3: CASSWGDRGNEKLFF

V: TRBV20-1
J: TRBJ1-2
size: many
D: TRBD1
DNA: TGCAGTGCTCAGAGGGACAGCGGTTATGGCTACACCTTC
CDR3: CSAQRDSGYGYTF

V: TRBV5-1
J: TRBJ2-3
size: .
D: .
DNA: TGCGCCAGCAGCTTGAGCAGCGCAACTAGCACAGATACGCAGTATTTT
CDR3: CASSLSSATSTDTQYF

V: TRBV5-4
J: TRBJ1-6
size: many
D: TRBD1
DNA: TGTGCCAGCAGCTCGGGACAGGGGTCCTATAATTCACCCCTCCACTTT
CDR3: CASSSGQGSYNSPLHF

V: TRBV10-3
J: TRBJ2-5
size: many
D: .
DNA: TGTGCCATCAGTGAGTTCCAAGAGACCCAGTACTTC
CDR3: CAISEFQETQYF

V: TRBV20-1
J: TRBJ1-3
size: many
D: .
DNA: TGCAGTGCTTCCCGAGACACCGTTGGAGTATTTGGAAACACCATATATTTT
CDR3: CSASRDTVGVFGNTIYF

V: TRBV7-2
J: TRBJ1-4
size: few
D: .
DNA: TGTGCCAGCAGCTTAGGGGTGGGGCAATGGGAAAAACTGTTTTTT
CDR3: CASSLGVGQWEKLFF

V: TRBV7-2
J: TRBJ2-7
size: few
D: TRBD1
DNA: TGTGCCAGCAGCTTAGGGCCTGGACAGGGGAGATCCGAGCAGTACTTC
CDR3: CASSLGPGQGRSEQYF

V: TRBV29-1
J: TRBJ1-2
size: few
D: .
DNA: TGCAGCGTTCGGGCCCGCAGGGACAAAGGCTACACCTTC
CDR3: CSVRARRDKGYTF

V: TRBV29-1
J: TRBJ1-1
size: .
D: .
DNA: TGCAGCGTTGTGCAGGGCGGGGGTGGTACTGAAGCTTTCTTT
CDR3: CSVVQGGGGTEAFF

V: TRBV19
J: TRBJ1-1
size: few
D: .
DNA: TGTGCCAGTAGTATAGGAAGATTAGAGATCGGAGACACTGAAGCTTTCTTT
CDR3: CASSIGRLEIGDTEAFF

V: TRBV5-6
J: TRBJ2-6
size: many
D: .
DNA: TGTGCCAGCAGCCAAGTAACCAACGTCCTGACTTTC
CDR3: CASSQVTNVLTF

V: TRBV12-3/TRBV12-4
J: TRBJ1-5
size: few
D: .
DNA: TGTGCCAGCAGTTTAAAGATGACTCCCCAGCATTTT
CDR3: CASSLKMTPQHF

V: TRBV10-2
J: TRBJ2-1
size: many
D: .
DNA: TGCGCCAGCAGTGAAACAGACTACAATGAGCAGTTCTTC
CDR3: CASSETDYNEQFF

V: TRBV7-9
J: TRBJ2-2
size: .
D: TRBD1
DNA: TGTGCCAGCAGCCCGGGACAGGGATTGAACACCGGGGAGCTGTTTTTT
CDR3: CASSPGQGLNTGELFF

V: TRBV20-1
J: TRBJ2-3
size: .
D: .
DNA: TGCAGTGCTCATAGGGGGGGGCTCACAGATACGCAGTATTTT
CDR3: CSAHRGGLTDTQYF

V: TRBV2
J: TRBJ1-5
size: many
D: .
DNA: TGTGCCAGCAGGGACACTAGCAATCAGCCCCAGCATTTT
CDR3: CASRDTSNQPQHF

V: TRBV7-2
J: TRBJ2-2
size: .
D: TRBD1
DNA: TGTGCCAGCAGCTCGGCAGGGGGTAGGGCCGGGGAGCTGTTTTTT
CDR3: CASSSAGGRAGELFF

V: TRBV29-1
J: TRBJ2-2
size: many
D: .
DNA: TGCAGCGTTGACCGGGGATCGAACACCGGGGAGCTGTTTTTT
CDR3: CSVDRGSNTGELFF

V: TRBV20-1
J: TRBJ1-5
size: many
D: TRBD1
DNA: TGCAGTGCCGATCCGGGACAGGGGGCGGATCAGCCCCAGCATTTT
CDR3: CSADPGQGADQPQHF

V: TRBV12-3/TRBV12-4
J: TRBJ2-5
size: many
D: .
DNA: TGTGCCAGCAGTCTTCGATTGGGGACCCAGTACTTC
CDR3: CASSLRLGTQYF

V: TRBV7-2
J: TRBJ2-3
size: .
D: TRBD2
DNA: TGTGCCAGCAGCGAGCTAGCGGGGGGATACACAGATACGCAGTATTTT
CDR3: CASSELAGGYTDTQYF

V: TRBV10-3
J: TRBJ2-7
size: many
D: TRBD1
DNA: TGTGCCAACGCTGAGGGACAGGTCGAGGAGCAGTACTTC
CDR3: CANAEGQVEEQYF

V: TRBV12-3/TRBV12-4
J: TRBJ2-5
size: few
D: TRBD1
DNA: TGTGCCAGCAGTTTAGGGAGCGGGACAGGGGTGGGAGAGACCCAGTACTTC
CDR3: CASSLGSGTGVGETQYF

V: TRBV27
J: TRBJ1-2
size: few
D: .
DNA: TGTGCCAGCAGGTGGGGTGGGGGCTATGGCTACACCTTC
CDR3: CASRWGGGYGYTF

V: TRBV27
J: TRBJ2-1
size: many
D: TRBD2
DNA: TGTGCCAGCAGAATAGCGGGGAGCAATGAGCAGTTCTTC
CDR3: CASRIAGSNEQFF

V: TRBV5-1
J: TRBJ2-1
size: .
D: TRBD1
DNA: TGCGCCAGCAGCCCTCAGGGACAGGGAGGTGGGAATGAGCAGTTCTTC
CDR3: CASSPQGQGGGNEQFF

V: TRBV24-1
J: TRBJ2-2
size: .
D: TRBD1
DNA: TGTGCCACGACGGGACAGGAGAACACCGGGGAGCTGTTTTTT
CDR3: CATTGQENTGELFF

V: TRBV20-1
J: TRBJ1-1
size: many
D: .
DNA: TGCAGTGTACTCAGGGGTGTGAACACTGAAGCTTTCTTT
CDR3: CSVLRGVNTEAFF

V: TRBV30
J: TRBJ2-2
size: .
D: .
DNA: TGTGCCTGGAGTGGAGGGTATGGGACCGGGGAGCTGTTTTTT
CDR3: CAWSGGYGTGELFF

V: TRBV10-3
J: TRBJ2-1
size: many
D: .
DNA: TGTGCCATCAGTGAGTCACGTAGTAATGAGCAGTTCTTC
CDR3: CAISESRSNEQFF

V: TRBV7-4
J: TRBJ1-5
size: few
D: .
DNA: TGTGCCAGCAGCTTACCCCCATTTGACAGGAACAATCAGCCCCAGCATTTT
CDR3: CASSLPPFDRNNQPQHF

V: TRBV7-2
J: TRBJ2-7
size: .
D: .
DNA: TGTGGCAGCAGCTGGGACTTCTCAATGAGGGAGCAGTACTTC
CDR3: CGSSWDFSMREQYF

V: TRBV24-1
J: TRBJ2-7
size: few
D: TRBD1
DNA: TGTGCCACCAGTGATCCCCAGGGGGCCCTCTACGAGCAGTACTTC
CDR3: CATSDPQGALYEQYF

V: TRBV16
J: TRBJ2-7
size: few
D: TRBD2
DNA: TGTGCCAGCAGCCAGGGCCAGCGGGGGCCCTACGAGCAGTACTTC
CDR3: CASSQGQRGPYEQYF

V: TRBV6-1
J: TRBJ2-7
size: few
D: .
DNA: TGTGCCAGCAGTGAAGGAGACCTGAGCTCCTACGAGCAGTACTTC
CDR3: CASSEGDLSSYEQYF